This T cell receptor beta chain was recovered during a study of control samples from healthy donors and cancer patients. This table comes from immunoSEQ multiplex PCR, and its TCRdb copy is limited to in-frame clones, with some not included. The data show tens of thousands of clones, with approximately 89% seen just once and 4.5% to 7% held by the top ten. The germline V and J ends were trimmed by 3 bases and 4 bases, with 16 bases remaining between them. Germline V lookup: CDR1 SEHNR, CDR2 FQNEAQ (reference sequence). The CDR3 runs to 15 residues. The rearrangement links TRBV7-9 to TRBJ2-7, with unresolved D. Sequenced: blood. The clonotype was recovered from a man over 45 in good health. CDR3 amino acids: CASSFSSSLGYEQYF. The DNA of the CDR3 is TGTGCCAGCAGCTTTAGTTCCTCCCTGGGGTACGAGCAGTACTTC.